The rows below give T cell receptor beta chains drawn from one sample of a study of cytomegalovirus exposure and HLA in healthy donors. Sequenced by immunoSEQ multiplex PCR; TCRdb stores in-frame clones only, minus some. The sample carries roughly 190,000 clones, roughly a tenth recorded once. Sequenced input: PBMCs. Every receptor here comes from a woman aged 30 to 39 in good health and CMV-seropositive. Each CDR3 is given with its conserved first and last residue. D genes are given only for firm matches. Size values are once, few and many counts, or a class for expanded clones, and some rows have none.

V gene: TRBV27
clone size: NA
J gene: TRBJ2-7
D gene: NA
CDR3 DNA: TGTGCCAGCAGTCACGACAGGATCTCCTACGAGCAGTACTTC
CDR3 protein: CASSHDRISYEQYF

V gene: TRBV10-2
clone size: few
J gene: TRBJ2-1
D gene: TRBD2
CDR3 DNA: TGCGCCAGCAGGGATAGCGGGAGGGCCAGTGAGCAGTTCTTC
CDR3 protein: CASRDSGRASEQFF

V gene: TRBV6-5
clone size: NA
J gene: TRBJ2-3
D gene: TRBD1
CDR3 DNA: TGTGCCAGCACCCCTAAACAGGGGGCCCCAGATACGCAGTATTTT
CDR3 protein: CASTPKQGAPDTQYF

V gene: TRBV6-5
clone size: NA
J gene: TRBJ2-7
D gene: NA
CDR3 DNA: TGTGCCAGCAGTTCTGGGTGGGGCACGGCATCATCCGAGCAGTACTTC
CDR3 protein: CASSSGWGTASSEQYF

V gene: TRBV7-6
clone size: few
J gene: TRBJ2-7
D gene: NA
CDR3 DNA: TGTGCCAGCAGCTTAGAGGACTTTTACGAGCAGTACTTC
CDR3 protein: CASSLEDFYEQYF

V gene: TRBV15
clone size: NA
J gene: TRBJ1-1
D gene: NA
CDR3 DNA: TGTGCCACCAGCAGAGGGGGGGGGAACACTGAAGCTTTCTTT
CDR3 protein: CATSRGGGNTEAFF

V gene: TRBV9
clone size: few
J gene: TRBJ1-2
D gene: TRBD1
CDR3 DNA: TGTGCCAGCAGCGCGACGACAGGGGGCTCTAACTATGGCTACACCTTC
CDR3 protein: CASSATTGGSNYGYTF

V gene: TRBV11-2
clone size: few
J gene: TRBJ1-2
D gene: NA
CDR3 DNA: TGTGCCAGCAGCTCGCGACAGCTCTATGGCTACACCTTC
CDR3 protein: CASSSRQLYGYTF

V gene: TRBV4-1
clone size: few
J gene: TRBJ2-5
D gene: NA
CDR3 DNA: TGCGCCAGCAGCCAAGGAGGTGGACAGTGGCAGACCCAGTACTTC
CDR3 protein: CASSQGGGQWQTQYF

V gene: TRBV2
clone size: NA
J gene: TRBJ1-2
D gene: TRBD1
CDR3 DNA: TGTGCCAGCAGTATTCAGGGGGGATTTGCTGGCTACACCTTC
CDR3 protein: CASSIQGGFAGYTF

V gene: TRBV13
clone size: few
J gene: TRBJ2-7
D gene: NA
CDR3 DNA: TGTGCCAGCAGCTTAGCGAGGGACGAGCAGTACTTC
CDR3 protein: CASSLARDEQYF

V gene: TRBV5-1
clone size: NA
J gene: TRBJ2-7
D gene: TRBD1
CDR3 DNA: TGCGCCAGCAGCCTTCCGGGACAGGGGGTCGAGCAGTACTTC
CDR3 protein: CASSLPGQGVEQYF

V gene: TRBV6-5
clone size: NA
J gene: TRBJ2-1
D gene: TRBD1
CDR3 DNA: TGTGCCAGCAGTTACGGAGACAGGGGGTTCAGGAATGAGCAGTTCTTC
CDR3 protein: CASSYGDRGFRNEQFF

V gene: TRBV6-1
clone size: once
J gene: TRBJ1-2
D gene: NA
CDR3 DNA: TGTGCCAGCAGTGAAGCGTCAGAAAACTATGGCTACACCTTC
CDR3 protein: CASSEASENYGYTF

V gene: TRBV5-8
clone size: NA
J gene: TRBJ2-5
D gene: NA
CDR3 DNA: TGTGCCAGCAGCTTAGGGGAGGAATTGAATGGCGAGACCCAGTACTTC
CDR3 protein: CASSLGEELNGETQYF

V gene: TRBV27
clone size: few
J gene: TRBJ1-2
D gene: NA
CDR3 DNA: TGTGCCAGCAGTTCAGAGATCGGGGGGCGCGGCTATGGCTACACCTTC
CDR3 protein: CASSSEIGGRGYGYTF

V gene: TRBV14
clone size: few
J gene: TRBJ1-3
D gene: TRBD1
CDR3 DNA: TGTGCCAGCAGCCAGGACAGGGCGCGGGGAAACACCATATATTTT
CDR3 protein: CASSQDRARGNTIYF

V gene: TRBV9
clone size: NA
J gene: TRBJ2-1
D gene: TRBD2
CDR3 DNA: TGTGCCAGCAGTCACGGACTAGCGGGACACAATGAGCAGTTCTTC
CDR3 protein: CASSHGLAGHNEQFF

V gene: TRBV27
clone size: NA
J gene: TRBJ1-3
D gene: NA
CDR3 DNA: TGTGCCAGCCGGAGATCTGGAAACACCATATATTTT
CDR3 protein: CASRRSGNTIYF

V gene: TRBV11-2
clone size: NA
J gene: TRBJ2-7
D gene: TRBD2
CDR3 DNA: TGTGCCAGCAGCTTAGGGACTAGCGGGAGAAGGAGGGGTCCCGAGCAGTACTTC
CDR3 protein: CASSLGTSGRRRGPEQYF

V gene: TRBV2
clone size: NA
J gene: TRBJ2-1
D gene: TRBD2
CDR3 DNA: TGTGCCAGCAGTAAGGGACTAGCGGGATTTGACAGGCAGTTCTTC
CDR3 protein: CASSKGLAGFDRQFF

V gene: TRBV5-4
clone size: NA
J gene: TRBJ2-1
D gene: TRBD2
CDR3 DNA: TGTGCCAGCAGCAGCGGACTAGCCAGCGCCTACAATGAGCAGTTCTTC
CDR3 protein: CASSSGLASAYNEQFF

V gene: TRBV2
clone size: NA
J gene: TRBJ1-1
D gene: TRBD1
CDR3 DNA: TGTGCCAGCAGTGAAGCGCGGACAGGGGTGACTGAAGCTTTCTTT
CDR3 protein: CASSEARTGVTEAFF

V gene: TRBV15
clone size: NA
J gene: TRBJ1-1
D gene: NA
CDR3 DNA: TGTGCCACCAGCAGAGATTTGGGCTCCAACACTGAAGCTTTCTTT
CDR3 protein: CATSRDLGSNTEAFF

V gene: TRBV6-6
clone size: NA
J gene: TRBJ1-1
D gene: NA
CDR3 DNA: TGTGCCAGCAGTTACTCTTACCGGAGGAACACTGAAGCTTTCTTT
CDR3 protein: CASSYSYRRNTEAFF

V gene: TRBV30
clone size: NA
J gene: TRBJ1-3
D gene: NA
CDR3 DNA: TGTGCCTGGAGGGCTACTAGCTCTGGAAACACCATATATTTT
CDR3 protein: CAWRATSSGNTIYF

V gene: TRBV29-1
clone size: few
J gene: TRBJ2-1
D gene: TRBD2
CDR3 DNA: TGCAGCGTTCGGTTCAGACAAGCGGGAGTTGAGCAGTTCTTC
CDR3 protein: CSVRFRQAGVEQFF

V gene: TRBV4-1
clone size: NA
J gene: TRBJ2-4
D gene: TRBD2
CDR3 DNA: TGCGCCAGCAGCCCAGACGATGCTAGCGGGAGGGCCCCCCTCAGGAACTTC
CDR3 protein: CASSPDDASGRAPLRNF

V gene: TRBV5-1
clone size: few
J gene: TRBJ1-2
D gene: NA
CDR3 DNA: TGCGCCAGCAGCCTTGGCCACCCTAACTATGGCTACACCTTC
CDR3 protein: CASSLGHPNYGYTF

V gene: TRBV4-1
clone size: NA
J gene: TRBJ2-2
D gene: TRBD2
CDR3 DNA: TGCGCCAGCAGCCGAAGGATAGGGGCGGGAGATCAGAGCACCGGGGAGCTGTTTTTT
CDR3 protein: CASSRRIGAGDQSTGELFF

V gene: TRBV19
clone size: NA
J gene: TRBJ2-7
D gene: TRBD2
CDR3 DNA: TGTGCCAGTAGTACTAGCGGGAGGGCGAAAGAGCAGTACTTC
CDR3 protein: CASSTSGRAKEQYF

V gene: TRBV9
clone size: few
J gene: TRBJ1-2
D gene: NA
CDR3 DNA: TGTGCCAGCAGCGTAGTCCGGGGGAAGGCGGACTATGGCTACACCTTC
CDR3 protein: CASSVVRGKADYGYTF

V gene: TRBV30
clone size: NA
J gene: TRBJ1-2
D gene: NA
CDR3 DNA: TGTGCCTGGAGTGGGGGAGGTCGGGGCTTGAACTATGGCTACACCTTC
CDR3 protein: CAWSGGGRGLNYGYTF

V gene: TRBV7-9
clone size: few
J gene: TRBJ1-1
D gene: TRBD1
CDR3 DNA: TGTGCCAGCAGCTCAGGACAGGGGCAAGCTTTCTTT
CDR3 protein: CASSSGQGQAFF

V gene: TRBV2
clone size: NA
J gene: TRBJ2-5
D gene: NA
CDR3 DNA: TGTGCCAGCAGTGTCGTGACAGACCAAGAGACCCAGTACTTC
CDR3 protein: CASSVVTDQETQYF

V gene: TRBV19
clone size: NA
J gene: TRBJ2-2
D gene: NA
CDR3 DNA: TGTGCCAGTAGTTGGCAGGGTAGGACCGGGGAGCTGTTTTTT
CDR3 protein: CASSWQGRTGELFF

V gene: TRBV5-1
clone size: few
J gene: TRBJ2-2
D gene: TRBD1
CDR3 DNA: TGCGCCAGCAGCTTCCTGCCGGGACAGGGTAACACCGGGGAGCTGTTTTTT
CDR3 protein: CASSFLPGQGNTGELFF

V gene: TRBV5-1
clone size: few
J gene: TRBJ1-1
D gene: NA
CDR3 DNA: TGCGCCAGCAGCTTGGGATACCAAGGCGGTAACACTGAAGCTTTCTTT
CDR3 protein: CASSLGYQGGNTEAFF

V gene: TRBV6-6
clone size: NA
J gene: TRBJ1-1
D gene: TRBD1
CDR3 DNA: TGTGCCAGCAGTCCGAGGACAGGGAGGACTGAAGCTTTCTTT
CDR3 protein: CASSPRTGRTEAFF

V gene: TRBV29-1
clone size: NA
J gene: TRBJ2-7
D gene: TRBD2
CDR3 DNA: TGCAGCGTTAGACTAGCGGCATACGAGCAGTACTTC
CDR3 protein: CSVRLAAYEQYF

V gene: TRBV5-1
clone size: NA
J gene: TRBJ2-7
D gene: NA
CDR3 DNA: TGCGCCAGCAGCTTACAGGCCCGATTCTCCTACGAGCAGTACTTC
CDR3 protein: CASSLQARFSYEQYF

V gene: TRBV14
clone size: NA
J gene: TRBJ2-1
D gene: TRBD2
CDR3 DNA: TGTGCCAGCAGCCCACTTAGCGGGCTCTCCTACAATGAGCAGTTCTTC
CDR3 protein: CASSPLSGLSYNEQFF

V gene: TRBV10-2
clone size: NA
J gene: TRBJ1-1
D gene: TRBD1
CDR3 DNA: TGCGCCAGCAGCGTTACCGACAGGGGATTAGCAAACACTGAAGCTTTCTTT
CDR3 protein: CASSVTDRGLANTEAFF

V gene: TRBV10-2
clone size: few
J gene: TRBJ1-2
D gene: NA
CDR3 DNA: TGCGCCAGCAGAGACGCCGGGGTTAACTATGGCTACACCTTC
CDR3 protein: CASRDAGVNYGYTF

V gene: TRBV5-4
clone size: NA
J gene: TRBJ2-3
D gene: TRBD2
CDR3 DNA: TGTGCCAGCAGCTTGGCCAGCGGGAGATTCACAGATACGCAGTATTTT
CDR3 protein: CASSLASGRFTDTQYF